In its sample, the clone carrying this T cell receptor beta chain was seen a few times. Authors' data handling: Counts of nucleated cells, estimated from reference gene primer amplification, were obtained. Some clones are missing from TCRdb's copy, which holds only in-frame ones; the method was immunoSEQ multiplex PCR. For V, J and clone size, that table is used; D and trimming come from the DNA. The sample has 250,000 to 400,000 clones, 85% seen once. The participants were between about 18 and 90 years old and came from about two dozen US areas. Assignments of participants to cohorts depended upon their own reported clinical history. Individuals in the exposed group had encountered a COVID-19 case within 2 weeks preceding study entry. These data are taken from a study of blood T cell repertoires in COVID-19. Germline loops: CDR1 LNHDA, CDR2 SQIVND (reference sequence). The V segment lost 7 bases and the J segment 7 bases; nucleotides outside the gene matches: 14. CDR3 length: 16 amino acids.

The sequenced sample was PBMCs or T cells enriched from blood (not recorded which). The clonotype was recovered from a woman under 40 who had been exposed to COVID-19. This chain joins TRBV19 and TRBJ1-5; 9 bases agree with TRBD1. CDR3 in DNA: TGTGCCAGTACAGATCCCCGGGACAGGGATGTCCAGCCCCAGCATTTT. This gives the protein CASTDPRDRDVQPQHF.